This record concerns one T cell receptor (beta chain) sequence. The data stem from a study of blood T cell repertoires in COVID-19. For the study at large: Samples came from the United States, Italy and Spain, spanning acute and convalescent COVID-19.

The method was immunoSEQ multiplex PCR; TCRdb's version includes in-frame clones alone and lacks a portion of them. The sample yields some 180,000 clones, 88% seen once. V trimming: 3 bases; J trimming: 3 bases; junction bases outside the gene matches: 7. The germline CDR1 and CDR2 sequences are SGHKS and YYEKEE (reference sequence). The CDR3 is made up of 16 amino acids. The sequenced material came from peripheral blood. This receptor was identified in a man in his fifties or sixties who had recovered from COVID-19. The chain uses TRBV5-5 and TRBJ2-5; 11 bases align to TRBD2. The CDR3 loop reads CASSSILTSGKETQYF. CDR3 nucleotides: TGTGCCAGCAGCTCGATCTTGACTAGCGGGAAAGAGACCCAGTACTTC.